These 2 T cell receptor beta chains were sequenced from one sample in a study of blood T cell repertoires in COVID-19. Data came from immunoSEQ multiplex PCR; TCRdb stores just in-frame clones and leaves some out. The profile shows some 380,000 clones, over 75% of them singletons. Sequencing used PBMCs or T cells enriched from blood (not recorded which). All receptors derive from a man aged 25-45 years who had recovered from COVID-19.

Remarks on this clone: Other DNA sequences in this sample translate to the same CDR3. This chain connects TRBV11-2 to TRBJ2-5; 10 nucleotides agree with TRBD1. CDR1 and CDR2 (germline): SGHAT, FQNNGV. V lost 8 bases to trimming and J lost 3 bases; unmatched junction nucleotides: 0. This CDR3 spans 12 amino acids. CDR3 nucleotide sequence: TGTGCCAGCGGACAGGGGGAAGAGACCCAGTACTTC. Translation: CASGQGEETQYF.

This clone was observed once. The chain uses TRBV15 and TRBJ2-7; tentative D call: TRBD1 (6 bases). V lost 1 base to trimming and J lost 3 bases, with 10 bases between them. The CDR3 consists of 14 residues. CDR1 is LNHNV, CDR2 YYDKDF, per germline (reference sequence). The CDR3 region has the DNA TGTGCCACCAGCAGAGCGCCAGGGGACTACGAGCAGTACTTC. Translated: CATSRAPGDYEQYF.